The 30 T cell receptor beta chains below all came from one sample that was sequenced in a study of shared clonotypes between healthy human individuals. Naive-designated CD8 cells lacked CD45RO, were positively enriched for CCR7, and omitted terminally differentiated effector memory CD45RA+ cells. Here immunoSEQ multiplex PCR was the method, and the copy in TCRdb shows in-frame clones only, minus some. Of more than 2 million clones listed, approximately 95% were seen once; the top ten hold 0.85% to 1.2%. The specimen sequenced was naive CD8+ T cells sorted from blood. The receptors derive from a young man in good health.

The chain links TRBV5-4 to TRBJ2-3; TRBD2 matches at 10 bases. This CDR3 is 15 amino acids long. From germline, CDR1 is SGHNT and CDR2 YYREEE (reference sequence). The junction had 3 bases not matched to a gene; V was cut back by 0 bases and J by 5 bases. This chain's CDR3 is CASSLGTSGGDTQYF. The CDR3 DNA follows: TGTGCCAGCAGCTTGGGGACTAGCGGAGGAGATACGCAGTATTTT.

This clone was counted once. The V and J genes are TRBV13 and TRBJ2-1; TRBD2 matches at 9 bases. The CDR3 is 14 amino acids. The trim removed 8 bases at V and 9 bases at J, leaving 11 bases unmatched. Germline lookup yields CDR1 PRHDT and CDR2 FYEKMQ (reference sequence). CDR3 region: CASPRGVAGAEQFF. The CDR3 bases are TGTGCCAGCCCCCGGGGGGTAGCGGGGGCTGAGCAGTTCTTC.

The chain joins TRBV28 to TRBJ1-4; 8 bases align to TRBD1. The CDR3 is made up of 16 amino acids. V was pared by 2 bases and J by 1 base, with 3 bases of the junction left unmatched. From germline, CDR1 is MDHEN and CDR2 SYDVKM. The CDR3 nucleotides read TGTGCCAGCAGTTTAGGACAGGGAGGAACTAATGAAAAACTGTTTTTT. This sequence encodes CASSLGQGGTNEKLFF.

The chain couples TRBV13 to TRBJ2-5; D might be TRBD2 (6 bases). Germline loops: CDR1 PRHDT, CDR2 FYEKMQ (reference sequence). The CDR3 is 16 amino acids. The ends were cut back, 5 bases at V and 2 bases at J, with 18 bases in the middle. CDR3 DNA: TGTGCCAGCAGCCACCCAAGGGGCGGGGAACAAGAGACCCAGTACTTC. Amino acids: CASSHPRGGEQETQYF.

The chain recombines TRBV10-1 with TRBJ1-2; 7 nucleotides match TRBD1. Germline V gene data show CDR1 as WNHNN and CDR2 as SYGVQD (reference sequence). This CDR3 has 17 amino acids. Trimming at V came to 0 bases and at J to 5 bases, leaving 12 bases not matched to a gene. In DNA form, the CDR3 reads TGCGCCAGCAGTGAGTCCCGTAGGGGGCGCAGAAGGTATGGCTACACCTTC. It yields the protein CASSESRRGRRRYGYTF.

This chain links TRBV4-1 with TRBJ2-5; no firm D call. The CDR3 spans 18 residues. Germline V gene sequence: CDR1 MGHRA, CDR2 YSYEKL. With 1 base removed from V and 7 bases from J, the gap between germline ends came to 25 bases. The CDR3 spells CASSQGSLTLVLSGTQYF. As DNA, the CDR3 is TGCGCCAGCAGCCAAGGGTCCCTTACTTTGGTGCTATCGGGGACCCAGTACTTC.

The CDR3 DNA reads as TGTGCCAGCAGTCCTCAGGGGGTCTATAGCAATCAGCCCCAGCATTTT. Protein sequence: CASSPQGVYSNQPQHF. The chain recombines TRBV27 with TRBJ1-5; 7 bases map to TRBD1. Germline V gene sequence: CDR1 MNHEY, CDR2 SMNVEV (reference sequence). The CDR3 contains 16 residues. After removal of 5 bases from V and 0 bases from J, the junction contained 7 bases not matched to a gene.

The chain recombines TRBV9 with TRBJ2-2; D gene ambiguous. V shed 7 bases and J shed 2 bases, with 9 bases lying between them. The germline CDR1 and CDR2 sequences are SGDLS and YYNGEE. The CDR3 loop spans 13 amino acids. The DNA of the CDR3 is TGTGCCAGCGGAAAGGACAACACCGGGGAGCTGTTTTTT. This gives the protein CASGKDNTGELFF.

The chain links TRBV11-3 to TRBJ2-1; 7 positions agree with TRBD2. The CDR3 is made up of 15 amino acids. J gave up 8 bases and V 0 bases, and 7 bases lay outside the gene matches. CDR1 and CDR2 (germline): SGHNT, YENEEA. CDR3 amino acids: CASSLERGYSDEQFF. CDR3 DNA: TGTGCCAGCAGCTTAGAGCGGGGGTACTCGGATGAGCAGTTCTTC.

The gene calls are TRBV6-1 and TRBJ2-2; perhaps TRBD1 as D (5 bases). V was cut by 3 bases and J by 4 bases, with 12 bases left in between. CDR3 length equals 15 residues. The germline gives CDR1 MNHNS, CDR2 SASEGT. CDR3 sequence: CASSDWQGITGELFF. The CDR3 region has the DNA TGTGCCAGCAGTGATTGGCAGGGCATCACCGGGGAGCTGTTTTTT.

The chain couples TRBV10-1 to TRBJ2-3, with 8 bases lining up with TRBD1. This CDR3 is 19 amino acids long. The J segment lost 4 bases and the V segment lost 0 bases, leaving 15 bases of the junction unmatched. CDR1 WNHNN and CDR2 SYGVQD come from the germline V gene (reference sequence). DNA of the CDR3: TGCGCCAGCAGTGAGTCCGGGGTAGGAGGACAGGGAATCCCAGATACGCAGTATTTT. This gives the protein CASSESGVGGQGIPDTQYF.

V gene TRBV11-2 combines with J gene TRBJ2-3; D is unresolved. The germline V gene encodes CDR1 SGHAT and CDR2 FQNNGV. This CDR3 has 15 residues. V shed 3 bases and J shed 4 bases, with 14 bases lying between them. The CDR3, as DNA: TGTGCCAGCAGCTTTCCTTCGGACCGCGCAGATACGCAGTATTTT. The encoded protein is CASSFPSDRADTQYF.

The chain couples TRBV7-2 to TRBJ2-7, with 8 bases identical to TRBD2. J was trimmed by 4 bases and V by 4 bases; bases with no gene match: 3. This CDR3 contains 13 residues. CDR1 SGHTA and CDR2 FQGNSA come from the germline V gene. The CDR3 region has the DNA TGTGCCAGCAGCTGGGGACTAGGTTACGAGCAGTACTTC. Protein: CASSWGLGYEQYF.

This sequence joins TRBV15 and TRBJ1-6; no definite D call. The CDR3 totals 14 residues. The germline V and J ends were trimmed by 5 bases and 10 bases, with 15 bases remaining between them. Germline assignment: CDR1 LNHNV and CDR2 YYDKDF (reference sequence). CDR3 DNA: TGTGCCACCAGCCCATACGGAAACGAATCACCCCTCCACTTT. As protein: CATSPYGNESPLHF.

The rearrangement links TRBV5-6 to TRBJ2-5; 9 nucleotides match TRBD2. CDR3 length: 16 residues. V shed 0 bases and J 2 bases; nucleotides not matched to a gene: 5. CDR1 and CDR2 from the germline V gene are SGHDT and YYEEEE. CDR3 DNA sequence: TGTGCCAGCAGCTTGGCGCTAGCGGGGTGGCAAGAGACCCAGTACTTC. Its translation is CASSLALAGWQETQYF.

V usage is TRBV6-1 and J usage is TRBJ1-5; D remains ambiguous. This CDR3 comprises 16 residues. Germline V gene sequence: CDR1 MNHNS, CDR2 SASEGT. Between the trimmed V and J ends, which lost 1 base and 3 bases, there was a span of 13 bases. The CDR3 nucleotides are TGTGCCAGCAGTGAAGACGCGCTTTGGGTCAATCAGCCCCAGCATTTT. This encodes CASSEDALWVNQPQHF.

The chain uses TRBV11-2 and TRBJ2-1; a possible D gene is TRBD2 (6 bases). Trimming stripped 5 bases from V and 0 bases from J, with 20 bases between. The CDR3 extends over 18 amino acids. Germline CDR1 reads SGHAT; CDR2 reads FQNNGV. Here the CDR3 reads CASSTQKRGRSSYNEQFF. The DNA of the CDR3 is TGTGCCAGCAGCACCCAAAAACGAGGGAGGTCCTCCTACAATGAGCAGTTCTTC.

The chain recombines TRBV25-1 with TRBJ2-1; unclear D gene. This CDR3 region has 14 residues. Per germline, CDR1 MGHDK and CDR2 SYGVNS. The V and J ends lost 4 bases and 8 bases respectively, with 15 bases between them. The CDR3 DNA follows: TGTGCCAGCAGTGCTACTACAAATTACGATGAGCAGTTCTTC. It codes for CASSATTNYDEQFF.

The chain's CDR3 is CASSPPSVDYNEQFF. The CDR3 DNA follows: TGTGCCAGCAGCCCACCTTCGGTGGATTACAATGAGCAGTTCTTC. The V call is TRBV7-9, the J call TRBJ2-1; D gene uncertain. Germline CDR1 SEHNR, CDR2 FQNEAQ (reference sequence). This CDR3 spans 15 amino acids. The V end lost 5 bases, the J end lost 4 bases, and 15 bases lay between the germline ends. The variable domain in full, completed from reference TRBV7-9 and TRBJ2-1, reads DTGVSQNPRHKITKRGQNVTFRCDPISEHNRLYWYRQTLGQGPEFLTYFQNEAQLEKSRLLSDRFSAERPKGSFSTLEIQRTEQGDSAMYLCASSPPSVDYNEQFFGPGTRLTVL.

V gene TRBV30 combines with J gene TRBJ2-1; 8 nucleotides align to TRBD2. CDR3 length: 14 residues. The J segment lost 9 bases and the V segment lost 1 base, leaving 8 bases of the junction unmatched. Germline V CDR1 and CDR2: GTSNPN, SVGIG (reference sequence). CDR3 sequence reads: CAWSGGLGSGEQFF. In nucleotides, the CDR3 is TGTGCCTGGAGTGGGGGACTAGGATCGGGTGAGCAGTTCTTC.

For this clone: Other DNA sequences from this sample encode an identical CDR3 as well. V is TRBV5-4 and J is TRBJ2-7; possible D gene TRBD2, 6 bases. There are 13 residues in the CDR3. Germline CDR1 reads SGHNT; CDR2 reads YYREEE (reference sequence). V lost 4 bases and J 3 bases, leaving 11 bases between the germline ends. The CDR3 DNA follows: TGTGCCAGCAGCACCGGAGGGCACTACGAGCAGTACTTC. This translates into CASSTGGHYEQYF.

The chain is built from TRBV28 and TRBJ2-7, with a tentative D call TRBD1 (6 bases). Trimming left V 6 bases short and J 0 bases short, with 9 bases between. Germline V gene data show CDR1 as MDHEN and CDR2 as SYDVKM. The CDR3 runs 13 residues. CDR3 in amino acids: CASSQGFSYEQYF. For the CDR3, the DNA is TGTGCCAGCAGCCAGGGGTTCTCCTACGAGCAGTACTTC. The full variable domain, completed using reference TRBV28 and TRBJ2-7, is DVKVTQSSRYLVKRTGEKVFLECVQDMDHENMFWYRQDPGLGLRLIYFSYDVKMKEKGDIPEGYSVSREKKERFSLILESASTNQTSMYLCASSQGFSYEQYFGPGTRLTVT.

This sequence joins TRBV4-1 and TRBJ2-5; 10 nucleotides match TRBD1. The germline V gene has CDR1 MGHRA and CDR2 YSYEKL. The V segment lost 6 bases and the J segment 3 bases; nucleotides outside the gene matches: 10. This CDR3 contains 16 residues. The CDR3 protein is CASRHIKGTGEETQYF. CDR3 coding DNA: TGCGCCAGCAGACATATTAAAGGGACAGGGGAAGAGACCCAGTACTTC.

The J gene is TRBJ2-5, the V gene TRBV2, with a possible D match to TRBD1 (6 bases). Germline loops: CDR1 SNHLY, CDR2 FYNNEI. The CDR3 runs to 13 residues. V lost 4 bases, J lost 4 bases, and 10 bases lay in between. CDR3 in amino acids: CASSGGPGETQYF. CDR3 in DNA: TGTGCCAGCAGTGGGGGGCCGGGAGAGACCCAGTACTTC.

The chain recombines TRBV13 with TRBJ2-3, with D maybe TRBD1 (5 bases). Trimming stripped 5 bases from V and 2 bases from J, with 14 bases between. Per the germline V gene, CDR1 is PRHDT and CDR2 is FYEKMQ (reference sequence). This CDR3 is 15 amino acids long. The CDR3 coding sequence is TGTGCCAGCAGCCCCGCGAAGGGGCTCACAGATACGCAGTATTTT. This translates into CASSPAKGLTDTQYF.

The chain recombines TRBV29-1 with TRBJ2-1; TRBD1 matches at 12 bases. The CDR3 is 19 amino acids. V dropped 2 bases and J dropped 4; count of bases not matched to a gene: 15. From germline, CDR1 is SQVTM and CDR2 ANQGSEA. The CDR3 DNA is TGCAGCGTTGAATTGTCGGATCGGGGGACAGGGGGCCCTTACAATGAGCAGTTCTTC. It yields the protein CSVELSDRGTGGPYNEQFF.

The J gene is TRBJ1-1, the V gene TRBV7-9, with 7 bases matching TRBD1. Looked up from germline, CDR1 is SEHNR and CDR2 is FQNEAQ (reference sequence). Trimming removed 5 bases from V and 2 bases from J; junction bases left unmatched: 11. The CDR3 covers 16 residues. This chain's CDR3 is CASSADQGGLNTEAFF. The CDR3 DNA is TGTGCCAGCAGCGCAGACCAGGGGGGACTTAACACTGAAGCTTTCTTT. Full variable domain (outside the CDR3, taken from reference TRBV7-9 and TRBJ1-1): DTGVSQNPRHKITKRGQNVTFRCDPISEHNRLYWYRQTLGQGPEFLTYFQNEAQLEKSRLLSDRFSAERPKGSFSTLEIQRTEQGDSAMYLCASSADQGGLNTEAFFGQGTRLTVV.

This chain joins TRBV7-6 and TRBJ2-5; the D is unclear. V lost 6 bases and J 1 base, leaving 15 bases between the germline ends. Germline V gene sequence: CDR1 SGHVS, CDR2 FNYEAQ. The CDR3 spans 15 residues. The CDR3 protein is CASRPTIDPQETQYF. The CDR3 bases are TGTGCCAGCAGACCGACCATAGACCCCCAAGAGACCCAGTACTTC. The full variable domain, with the rest looked up from reference TRBV7-6 and TRBJ2-5, is GAGVSQSPRYKVTKRGQDVALRCDPISGHVSLYWYRQALGQGPEFLTYFNYEAQQDKSGLPNDRFSAERPEGSISTLTIQRTEQRDSAMYRCASRPTIDPQETQYFGPGTRLLVL.

This sequence joins TRBV2 and TRBJ2-1; TRBD2 might be the D (5 bases). The V gene lost 6 bases and the J gene lost 4 bases, with 10 bases spanning the gap. This CDR3 is 13 amino acids long. CDR1 and CDR2 from the germline V gene are SNHLY and FYNNEI. Here the CDR3 reads CASREDHYNEQFF. CDR3 DNA: TGTGCCAGCAGGGAGGACCATTACAATGAGCAGTTCTTC.

The chain is built from TRBV5-1 and TRBJ2-7; 14 bases are shared with TRBD2. The germline V gene has CDR1 SGHRS and CDR2 YFSETQ. The J segment lost 2 bases and the V segment lost 4 bases, leaving 5 bases of the junction unmatched. The CDR3 runs to 16 residues. The CDR3 DNA reads as TGCGCCAGCAGCCAAAGACTAGCGGGAGGGCCCTACGAGCAGTACTTC. This encodes CASSQRLAGGPYEQYF.